This TCR beta chain was identified in a study of molecular identifiers for immune sequencing clone quantification. Overall study results and limits: Clones above 20 RNA copies held over 98% of effector molecules, under 1% in naive cells.

Sorted inputs of about 20,000 to 1,000,000 cells, with 10%, 30% or 50% RNA, yielded naive CD8 libraries. This clonotype has a count of ten or more. Its antigen is not known. TCRdb fed the PCR reads into MiXCR, producing one record per CDR3 protein. The profile covers more than 450,000 distinct CDR3 sequences, with around 23% appearing a single time and 0.7% to 0.9% taken by the ten largest. The sample was naive CD8+ T cells from blood, with Jurkat cell RNA spiked in. Subset denoted: FACS-sorted CD8+CD4-CCR7+CD45RA+ naive T cells. This receptor was identified in a human donor in good health. Some libraries in this study had Jurkat cell RNA spiked in.

CDR3 DNA sequence: TGCAGTGCTAGATACTGGCAGGGGAACGAGCAGTACTTC. Its protein is CSARYWQGNEQYF. This rearrangement joins TRBV20-1 to TRBJ2-7; perhaps TRBD1 as D (6 bases). The CDR3 loop spans 13 amino acids. The V end was cut by 2 bases, the J end by 5 bases, with 13 bases between. Germline V gene lookup returns CDR1 DFQATT and CDR2 SNEGSKA (reference sequence).